The next 31 T cell receptor beta chains were all read from a single sample in a study of CD8 T cells in Susac syndrome. Random hexamers were used to reverse transcribe the RNA input (about 0.5 to 1 ug). TCRdb re-called the immunoSEQ multiplex PCR reads with MiXCR, one entry per CDR3 protein. The data hold roughly 150,000 distinct CDR3 sequences, with about 94% observed a single time. Sequenced sample: CD8+ T cells from PBMCs. These receptors came from a human donor with multiple sclerosis.

The chain uses TRBV9 and TRBJ1-2; D uncertain. The CDR3 covers 10 residues. Germline V gene lookup returns CDR1 SGDLS and CDR2 YYNGEE. V lost 3 bases and J 9 bases, leaving 6 bases between the germline ends. In nucleotides, the CDR3 is TGTGCCAGCAGCGGTCGGAGCTACACCTTC. Translated: CASSGRSYTF.

The V gene is TRBV12-3 or TRBV12-4, the J gene TRBJ2-3; D unresolved. Trimming took off 8 bases at V and 4 bases at J, with 4 bases between the two ends. CDR3 length: 10 amino acids. Here the CDR3 DNA reads TGTGCCAGCGGGTCAGATACGCAGTATTTT. Protein sequence: CASGSDTQYF.

This sequence joins TRBV30 and TRBJ1-6; maybe TRBD1 (5 bases). Trimming cost V 3 bases and J 4 bases, with 16 bases left between them. This CDR3 spans 16 amino acids. Germline CDR1 is GTSNPN and CDR2 is SVGIG (reference sequence). The CDR3 loop reads CAWRELPGRYNSPLHF. The CDR3 region has the DNA TGTGCCTGGAGGGAATTGCCGGGACGGTATAATTCACCCCTCCACTTT.

The chain employs TRBV4-1 and TRBJ2-7; D remains unclear. This CDR3 spans 14 amino acids. Germline-derived CDR1 and CDR2 are MGHRA and YSYEKL. Trimming took off 0 bases at V and 2 bases at J, with 8 bases between the two ends. CDR3 coding DNA: TGCGCCAGCAGCCAAGAAATAGGTACCTACGAGCAGTACTTC. Translating it yields CASSQEIGTYEQYF.

The rearrangement links TRBV9 to TRBJ2-5, with 12 bases fitting TRBD2. The CDR3 runs to 15 residues. The junction had 4 bases not matched to a gene; V was cut back by 3 bases and J by 4 bases. CDR1 SGDLS and CDR2 YYNGEE come from the germline V gene. The CDR3 protein is CASSASGGEGETQYF. The CDR3 DNA reads as TGTGCCAGCAGCGCTAGCGGGGGGGAGGGAGAGACCCAGTACTTC. Complete variable domain (other parts from reference TRBV9 and TRBJ2-5): DSGVTQTPKHLITATGQRVTLRCSPRSGDLSVYWYQQSLDQGLQFLIQYYNGEERAKGNILERFSAQQFPDLHSELNLSSLELGDSALYFCASSASGGEGETQYFGPGTRLLVL.

This chain joins TRBV28 and TRBJ2-3, with 9 bases identical to TRBD2. The trim removed 4 bases at V and 2 bases at J, leaving 13 bases unmatched. The CDR3 runs 18 residues. Germline V CDR1 and CDR2: MDHEN, SYDVKM. The CDR3 spells CASSSPFQRGDATDTQYF. Written as DNA, the CDR3 is TGTGCCAGCAGTTCTCCCTTCCAGCGGGGGGACGCCACAGATACGCAGTATTTT.

Turning to this clonotype: The DNA is left out, because the CDR3 cannot be placed on it with certainty; the CDR3 is given as TCRdb lists it. The rearrangement joins TRBV25-1 to TRBJ2-7; no DNA check was done on the table's D call, TRBD2. The CDR3 spans 12 amino acids, including both terminal residues. Germline lookup yields CDR1 MGHDK and CDR2 SYGVNS. The chain's CDR3 is CASSVAGGILDF.

The genes are TRBV20-1 and TRBJ1-1, with a weak D call TRBD1 (5 bases). Deletions cut 4 bases from V and 2 bases from J, with 17 bases between. Germline V gives CDR1 DFQATT, CDR2 SNEGSKA (reference sequence). This CDR3 has 15 amino acids. The CDR3 loop is CSATLNRFSNTEAFF. The CDR3 coding sequence is TGCAGTGCTACCTTGAACAGGTTTAGTAACACTGAAGCTTTCTTT.

V is TRBV25-1 and J is TRBJ1-5, with D possibly TRBD1 on 6 matching bases. CDR1 is MGHDK, CDR2 SYGVNS, per germline. V dropped 8 bases and J dropped 3 bases, with 14 bases sitting between them. The CDR3 is made up of 14 amino acids. The DNA for the CDR3 is TGTGCCAGCGGGGCAGGGGCTATCAATCAGCCCCAGCATTTT. Amino acid sequence: CASGAGAINQPQHF.

This clonotype has only one observation. The chain combines TRBV20-1 with TRBJ2-2; unclear D gene. Germline lookup yields CDR1 DFQATT and CDR2 SNEGSKA (reference sequence). The CDR3 loop spans 13 amino acids. Between the trimmed V and J ends, which lost 4 bases and 2 bases, there was a span of 8 bases. In DNA form, the CDR3 reads TGCAGTGCTATGGGCCTAAACACCGGGGAGCTGTTTTTT. Its translation is CSAMGLNTGELFF.

A single count supports this clonotype. The chain joins TRBV3-1 to TRBJ2-1; D uncertain. Germline CDR1 is LGHDT and CDR2 is YNNKEL (reference sequence). The CDR3 totals 15 residues. V shed 4 bases and J shed 4 bases, with 14 bases lying between them. CDR3 coding DNA: TGTGCCAGCAGCCCCGCCCTGCGGCTATACAATGAGCAGTTCTTC. This sequence encodes CASSPALRLYNEQFF.

The genes are TRBV27 and TRBJ1-2, with 8 bases matching TRBD1. This CDR3 has 14 residues. The germline CDR1 and CDR2 sequences are MNHEY and SMNVEV (reference sequence). With 5 bases clipped from V and 8 bases from J, the junction kept 10 bases outside the gene matches. CDR3 DNA sequence: TGTGCCAGCAGTCCCACTGACAGGGGCCACGGCTACACCTTC. The encoded protein is CASSPTDRGHGYTF.

This clonotype is a singleton in its sample. The chain uses TRBV25-1 and TRBJ1-1; a weak D match, TRBD1 (6 bases). The CDR3 spans 15 residues. Trimming pared 1 base from V and 1 base from J, leaving 10 bases between. In germline, CDR1 is MGHDK, CDR2 SYGVNS. The CDR3 loop is CASSEFQGPNTEAFF. Here the CDR3 DNA reads TGTGCCAGCAGTGAATTTCAGGGGCCGAACACTGAAGCTTTCTTT.

V is TRBV7-8 and J is TRBJ2-5; no reliable D call. Germline lookup yields CDR1 SGHVS and CDR2 FQNEAQ. The CDR3 is 13 residues long. V was trimmed by 6 bases and J by 2 bases, leaving 10 bases between them. The CDR3 spells CASSVRPQETQYF. In nucleotides, the CDR3 is TGTGCCAGCAGTGTACGGCCACAAGAGACCCAGTACTTC. The full variable domain, in which reference TRBV7-8 and TRBJ2-5 provide the parts outside the CDR3, is GAGVSQSPRYKVAKRGQDVALRCDPISGHVSLFWYQQALGQGPEFLTYFQNEAQLDKSGLPSDRFFAERPEGSVSTLKIQRTQQEDSAVYLCASSVRPQETQYFGPGTRLLVL.

This rearrangement joins TRBV4-3 to TRBJ1-2; D unresolved. The V gene lost 0 bases and the J gene lost 4 bases, with 9 bases spanning the gap. This CDR3 is 14 amino acids long. Germline V lookup: CDR1 LGHNA, CDR2 YSLEER. The CDR3, as DNA: TGCGCCAGCAGCCAAGAACCCCTCCTCTATGGCTACACCTTC. It encodes CASSQEPLLYGYTF.

This clonotype has just one count. V and J are TRBV2 and TRBJ2-7; D is perhaps TRBD1 or TRBD2 (5 bases each). Germline CDR1 reads SNHLY; CDR2 reads FYNNEI. Between the trimmed V and J ends, which lost 9 bases and 7 bases, there was a span of 13 bases. This CDR3 contains 11 residues. The CDR3, as DNA: TGTGCCAGGGGGGTACCCAGGGAGCAGTACTTC. Translation gives CARGVPREQYF.

The genes are TRBV20-1 and TRBJ2-5; TRBD2 matches at 11 bases. Germline assignment: CDR1 DFQATT and CDR2 SNEGSKA (reference sequence). Germline trimming cut 6 bases from V and 1 base from J; bases unmatched to any gene: 10. The CDR3 consists of 16 residues. CDR3 amino acids: CSAFPLAGDFQETQYF. CDR3 DNA sequence: TGCAGTGCGTTCCCACTAGCGGGGGATTTCCAAGAGACCCAGTACTTC.

This chain links TRBV2 with TRBJ2-5, with unresolved D. V dropped 6 bases and J dropped 3 bases, with 5 bases sitting between them. The CDR3 has 11 residues. The germline gives CDR1 SNHLY, CDR2 FYNNEI. Written as DNA, the CDR3 is TGTGCCAGCAGCCAAAAAGAGACCCAGTACTTC. Translated: CASSQKETQYF.

This rearrangement joins TRBV7-2 to TRBJ1-6; 7 nucleotides align to TRBD1. With V trimmed by 5 bases and J by 7 bases, 8 bases remained unmatched. The CDR3 runs 15 residues. From germline, CDR1 is SGHTA and CDR2 FQGNSA. CDR3 residues: CASSLSEGANSPLHF. The CDR3, as DNA: TGTGCCAGCAGCCTCTCAGAGGGGGCCAATTCACCCCTCCACTTT.

The chain carries TRBV20-1 and TRBJ2-1; the D gene is possibly TRBD2 (5 bases). Germline CDR1 DFQATT, CDR2 SNEGSKA (reference sequence). The germline V and J ends were trimmed by 6 bases and 7 bases, with 22 bases remaining between them. This CDR3 contains 15 residues. This CDR3 is CSAKGSGGKRNEQFF. For the CDR3, the DNA is TGCAGTGCCAAGGGTTCCGGAGGAAAAAGGAATGAGCAGTTCTTC.

V gene TRBV2 combines with J gene TRBJ2-7; either TRBD1 or TRBD2 may supply D (5 bases each). Looked up from germline, CDR1 is SNHLY and CDR2 is FYNNEI. The CDR3 runs 15 residues. Between the trimmed V and J ends, which lost 1 base and 3 bases, there was a span of 13 bases. CDR3 nucleotide sequence: TGTGCCAGCAGTGAAGGGGGGAACCGAGACTACGAGCAGTACTTC. Translated, it gives CASSEGGNRDYEQYF.

The chain carries TRBV20-1 and TRBJ2-7; 8 bases fit TRBD2. Trimming at V came to 3 bases and at J to 4 bases, leaving 8 bases not matched to a gene. The CDR3 is 14 amino acids. Germline lookup yields CDR1 DFQATT and CDR2 SNEGSKA (reference sequence). The CDR3 nucleotides read TGCAGTGCTAGGGGGACTAGTCCCCCTTACGAGCAGTACTTC. Its translation: CSARGTSPPYEQYF.

This clonotype was seen just once. The chain links TRBV20-1 to TRBJ2-1; D is tentatively TRBD1 or TRBD2 (6 bases each). V was cut by 8 bases and J by 6 bases, with 17 bases left in between. Germline-derived CDR1 and CDR2 are DFQATT and SNEGSKA (reference sequence). The CDR3 consists of 13 residues. The CDR3 coding sequence is TGCAGTCGGGGGCAGGGGAGGACCAATGAGCAGTTCTTC. It codes for CSRGQGRTNEQFF.

Here the CDR3 reads CATSRDKGAGPNEQFF. The CDR3 nucleotides read TGTGCCACCAGCAGGGACAAGGGGGCAGGACCCAATGAGCAGTTCTTC. The rearrangement links TRBV15 to TRBJ2-1; 7 nucleotides match TRBD1. The germline CDR1 and CDR2 sequences are LNHNV and YYDKDF (reference sequence). Trimming at V came to 3 bases and at J to 6 bases, leaving 11 bases not matched to a gene. This CDR3 contains 16 residues.

The chain uses TRBV7-2 and TRBJ2-1; 7 bases line up with TRBD1. This CDR3 spans 15 amino acids. Trimming at V came to 1 base and at J to 3 bases, leaving 3 bases not matched to a gene. The germline V gene encodes CDR1 SGHTA and CDR2 FQGNSA. The CDR3 spells CASSLGTGHYNEQFF. The CDR3 DNA reads TGTGCCAGCAGCTTAGGGACAGGACACTACAATGAGCAGTTCTTC.

The rearrangement links TRBV4-3 to TRBJ2-7, with TRBD1 as a possible D gene (6 bases). The CDR3 consists of 14 residues. Trimming pared 5 bases from V and 1 base from J, leaving 12 bases between. Germline CDR1 reads LGHNA; CDR2 reads YSLEER. As DNA, the CDR3 is TGCGCCAGCAGCTCACGAACAGGGTCCTACGAGCAGTACTTC. Protein sequence: CASSSRTGSYEQYF.

The CDR3 sequence is CASSQEGAKCYEQYF. The CDR3 DNA follows: TGTGCCAGCAGCCAAGAGGGGGCTAAGTGCTACGAGCAGTACTTC. The chain carries TRBV3-1 and TRBJ2-7, with a weak D call TRBD1 (6 bases). V lost 0 bases, J lost 3 bases, and 12 bases lay in between. Germline assignment: CDR1 LGHDT and CDR2 YNNKEL (reference sequence). CDR3 length: 15 residues.

The chain links TRBV7-9 to TRBJ1-1; tentative D call: TRBD1 (5 bases). This CDR3 has 12 amino acids. Germline lookup yields CDR1 SEHNR and CDR2 FQNEAQ (reference sequence). Trimming took off 6 bases at V and 6 bases at J, with 11 bases between the two ends. Here the CDR3 reads CASSSGGSEAFF. The CDR3 region has the DNA TGTGCCAGCAGTTCGGGGGGTTCTGAAGCTTTCTTT.

This clonotype was detected once. The J gene is TRBJ2-5, the V gene TRBV28, with TRBD1 matching over 10 bases. J gave up 5 bases and V 6 bases, and 6 bases lay outside the gene matches. This CDR3 is built from 14 residues. Germline V CDR1 and CDR2: MDHEN, SYDVKM. This CDR3 is CASSGQGGWETQYF. CDR3 coding DNA: TGTGCCAGCAGCGGACAGGGGGGTTGGGAGACCCAGTACTTC.

The chain combines TRBV7-9 with TRBJ2-1; tentatively, D is TRBD1 (6 bases). Germline CDR1 SEHNR, CDR2 FQNEAQ (reference sequence). The CDR3 spans 15 residues. V dropped 6 bases and J dropped 4 bases, with 16 bases sitting between them. CDR3 sequence reads: CASRDTGRRYNEQFF. The CDR3 DNA reads as TGTGCCAGCAGGGATACAGGGCGAAGGTACAATGAGCAGTTCTTC.

The CDR3 nucleotides read TGTGCCATCAGCAGACAGGACGGGAGCGCTGGCTACACCTTC. Residues: CAISRQDGSAGYTF. This chain uses TRBV10-3 with TRBJ1-2; D possibly corresponds to TRBD1 (6 bases). V was shortened by 6 bases and J by 7 bases, with 18 bases between the two germline ends. The CDR3 covers 14 residues. Germline V gives CDR1 ENHRY, CDR2 SYGVKD.